The 27 T cell receptor beta chains below all came from one sample that was sequenced in a study of shared clonotypes between healthy human individuals. This table comes from immunoSEQ multiplex PCR, and its TCRdb copy is limited to in-frame clones, with some not included. The repertoire holds 2 million to 2.5 million clones, with 85% to 95% as singletons. The sequencing input was naive CD4+ T cells from PBMCs. As for subset: CD45RA+ positively selected. All receptors derive from a man aged 18 to 29 in good health. Some clones in this sample may be carry-over from other donors' samples.

The chain recombines TRBV9 with TRBJ2-7, with TRBD1 as a possible D gene (6 bases). Trimming removed 3 bases at V and 2 bases at J, with 15 bases between. Germline CDR1 reads SGDLS; CDR2 reads YYNGEE. The CDR3 is 15 amino acids. The CDR3 bases are TGTGCCAGCAGCGCCCCCGACAGGAGCACCTACGAGCAGTACTTC. Its protein is CASSAPDRSTYEQYF.

The chain joins TRBV9 to TRBJ1-1, with TRBD1 identical over 7 bases. The CDR3 length is 14 residues. V lost 1 base and J lost 4; bases outside the gene matches: 4. Germline V gene data show CDR1 as SGDLS and CDR2 as YYNGEE. CDR3 in amino acids: CASSVTGEGTEAFF. For the CDR3, the DNA is TGTGCCAGCAGCGTAACAGGGGAGGGCACTGAAGCTTTCTTT.

The rearrangement uses TRBV15 and TRBJ2-1; D gene ambiguous. This CDR3 has 12 residues. V gave up 7 bases and J gave up 7 bases, with 11 bases separating them. Germline-derived CDR1 and CDR2 are LNHNV and YYDKDF (reference sequence). The CDR3 region has the DNA TGTGCCACCAACCTAGGTGAGAATGAGCAGTTCTTC. It encodes CATNLGENEQFF.

V and J are TRBV6-6 and TRBJ2-7; D uncertain. CDR1 and CDR2 from the germline V gene are MNHNY and SVGAGI (reference sequence). V was cut by 0 bases and J by 3 bases, with 6 bases left in between. The CDR3 sequence is 13 residues long. CDR3 nucleotides: TGTGCCAGCAGTTACTCGAGGCACTACGAGCAGTACTTC. As protein: CASSYSRHYEQYF.

The CDR3: CASSERAGWREQYF. In DNA, the CDR3 is TGTGCCAGCAGTGAAAGGGCAGGGTGGAGGGAGCAGTACTTC. The rearrangement uses TRBV2 and TRBJ2-7, with D perhaps given as TRBD1 or TRBD2 (5 bases each). The CDR3 extends over 14 amino acids. V was clipped by 2 bases and J by 7 bases, with 15 bases between them. CDR1 and CDR2 from the germline V gene are SNHLY and FYNNEI. The full variable domain, rest sourced from reference TRBV2 and TRBJ2-7, is EPEVTQTPSHQVTQMGQEVILRCVPISNHLYFYWYRQILGQKVEFLVSFYNNEISEKSEIFDDQFSVERPDGSNFTLKIRSTKLEDSAMYFCASSERAGWREQYFGPGTRLTVT.

The chain recombines TRBV19 with TRBJ2-3; 9 positions match TRBD1. Germline V gives CDR1 LNHDA, CDR2 SQIVND (reference sequence). This CDR3 region has 15 residues. Trimming at V came to 6 bases and at J to 4 bases, leaving 8 bases not matched to a gene. The CDR3 here is CASSRIQGAADTQYF. The CDR3, as DNA: TGTGCCAGTAGCCGCATACAGGGGGCCGCAGATACGCAGTATTTT.

This chain uses TRBV6-1 with TRBJ1-1; a possible D gene is TRBD1 (6 bases). Germline CDR1 is MNHNS and CDR2 is SASEGT. The CDR3 totals 16 residues. Trimming removed 3 bases at V and 5 bases at J, with 19 bases between. In DNA, the CDR3 is TGTGCCAGCAGTGACCGACAGGTTTCGGGTAGGACTGAAGCTTTCTTT. Protein product: CASSDRQVSGRTEAFF.

This clone was found once. The chain employs TRBV5-8 and TRBJ2-5; D is possibly TRBD1 or TRBD2 (6 bases each). This CDR3 contains 14 residues. V shed 4 bases and J shed 5 bases, with 15 bases lying between them. CDR1 is SGHTS and CDR2 is YDEGEE in the germline V gene. The CDR3 reads CASSLRGRGETQYF. The CDR3, as DNA: TGTGCCAGCAGCCTTCGGGGGCGAGGGGAGACCCAGTACTTC.

V and J are TRBV29-1 and TRBJ1-2; D may be TRBD1 (5 bases). Germline V gene data show CDR1 as SQVTM and CDR2 as ANQGSEA. The CDR3 length is 14 residues. In DNA form, the CDR3 reads TGCGGCTCTGGCCAGGGAGGGAGCTACTATGGCTACACCTTC. This encodes CGSGQGGSYYGYTF.

Here the CDR3 DNA reads TGCGCCAGCAGCTTGCCGACAAATGAAGCTTTCTTT. Protein sequence: CASSLPTNEAFF. The chain carries TRBV5-1 and TRBJ1-1; D unclear. Germline-derived CDR1 and CDR2 are SGHRS and YFSETQ. V lost 1 base, J lost 7 bases, and 8 bases lay in between. This CDR3 has 12 residues. Together with reference TRBV5-1 and TRBJ1-1, the CDR3 gives the full variable domain: KAGVTQTPRYLIKTRGQQVTLSCSPISGHRSVSWYQQTPGQGLQFLFEYFSETQRNKGNFPGRFSGRQFSNSRSEMNVSTLELGDSALYLCASSLPTNEAFFGQGTRLTVV.

The chain links TRBV2 to TRBJ2-7; TRBD1 aligns across 9 bases. With 10 bases clipped from V and 2 bases from J, the junction kept 9 bases outside the gene matches. The CDR3 totals 14 residues. CDR1 is SNHLY and CDR2 is FYNNEI in the germline V gene. The CDR3 bases are TGTGCCACCAAGTGGGACAGGGTAACCTACGAGCAGTACTTC. This sequence encodes CATKWDRVTYEQYF.

Concerning this clone: Different DNA sequences within this sample yield the same CDR3. This chain links TRBV20-1 with TRBJ2-2, with a possible D match to TRBD2 (5 bases). Per germline, CDR1 DFQATT and CDR2 SNEGSKA (reference sequence). The CDR3 spans 11 residues. The V gene lost 6 bases and the J gene lost 7 bases, with 9 bases spanning the gap. The CDR3, as DNA: TGCAGTGCCCGGGGTGGCGGGGAGCTGTTTTTT. Amino acid sequence: CSARGGGELFF.

This clone came up once. The rearrangement links TRBV7-2 to TRBJ2-5; no clear D gene. This CDR3 has 11 amino acids. The germline V and J ends were trimmed by 4 bases and 9 bases, with 9 bases remaining between them. Germline values: CDR1 SGHTA, CDR2 FQGNSA. The CDR3 sequence is CASSSTNPQYF. DNA for the CDR3: TGTGCCAGCAGCTCCACTAACCCCCAGTACTTC.

This chain's CDR3 is CASSPGGGSYNEQFF. The CDR3 DNA reads TGTGCCAGCAGCCCAGGGGGAGGGTCCTACAATGAGCAGTTCTTC. The chain couples TRBV7-8 to TRBJ2-1; D possibly uses TRBD1 or TRBD2 (7 bases each). This CDR3 contains 15 residues. Trimming took off 5 bases at V and 1 base at J, with 12 bases between the two ends. Looked up from germline, CDR1 is SGHVS and CDR2 is FQNEAQ.

The rearrangement uses TRBV2 and TRBJ2-2; TRBD1 matches at 7 bases. CDR3 length: 16 residues. Trimming cost V 4 bases and J 5 bases; bases outside gene matches: 10. Looked up from germline, CDR1 is SNHLY and CDR2 is FYNNEI. The CDR3 DNA is TGTGCCAGCAGTGCCTACGGACAGGACCTAACCGGGGAGCTGTTTTTT. Residues: CASSAYGQDLTGELFF.

This sequence joins TRBV20-1 and TRBJ2-7; D is ambiguous. Germline loops: CDR1 DFQATT, CDR2 SNEGSKA (reference sequence). With 4 bases removed from V and 3 bases from J, the gap between germline ends came to 7 bases. The CDR3 has 11 residues. The CDR3 reads CSAMPGYEQYF. For the CDR3, the DNA is TGCAGTGCTATGCCGGGCTACGAGCAGTACTTC.

J is TRBJ1-6 and V is TRBV6-1, with 7 positions matching TRBD1. This CDR3 region has 16 residues. V gave up 2 bases and J gave up 4 bases; unmatched junction bases: 5. Germline V CDR1 and CDR2: MNHNS, SASEGT. The CDR3 DNA sequence: TGTGCCAGCAGTGAAAGAGGGGGCGCATATAATTCACCCCTCCACTTT. The encoded protein is CASSERGGAYNSPLHF.

V is TRBV19 and J is TRBJ2-3; 7 nucleotides agree with TRBD2. The V gene end was trimmed by 5 bases and the J gene end by 1 base; junction bases not matched to a gene: 6. Germline V lookup: CDR1 LNHDA, CDR2 SQIVND (reference sequence). There are 15 residues in the CDR3. CDR3 amino acids: CASSSRGRGTDTQYF. The DNA of the CDR3 is TGTGCCAGTAGTTCACGGGGGAGGGGCACAGATACGCAGTATTTT. Full variable domain (outside the CDR3, taken from reference TRBV19 and TRBJ2-3): DGGITQSPKYLFRKEGQNVTLSCEQNLNHDAMYWYRQDPGQGLRLIYYSQIVNDFQKGDIAEGYSVSREKKESFPLTVTSAQKNPTAFYLCASSSRGRGTDTQYFGPGTRLTVL.

The chain is built from TRBV9 and TRBJ2-3; D remains ambiguous. Germline V gives CDR1 SGDLS, CDR2 YYNGEE. The CDR3 consists of 13 residues. V lost 8 bases and J lost 0, with 10 bases in between. CDR3 DNA sequence: TGTGCCAGTGGTAGGGTTAGCACAGATACGCAGTATTTT. This sequence encodes CASGRVSTDTQYF.

The V and J genes are TRBV6-6 and TRBJ1-2; D call uncertain. This CDR3 region has 15 residues. The V gene lost 0 bases and the J gene lost 0 bases, with 8 bases spanning the gap. Looked up from germline, CDR1 is MNHNY and CDR2 is SVGAGI (reference sequence). The CDR3 sequence: CASSYSHGPNYGYTF. For the CDR3, the DNA is TGTGCCAGCAGTTACTCCCACGGCCCTAACTATGGCTACACCTTC.

V is TRBV6-5 and J is TRBJ1-2; D possibly corresponds to TRBD1 (6 bases). CDR1 is MNHEY, CDR2 SVGAGI, per germline. There are 14 residues in the CDR3. Trimming stripped 5 bases from V and 3 bases from J, with 13 bases between. The CDR3 spells CASSPGQTYYGYTF. DNA of the CDR3: TGTGCCAGCAGTCCAGGACAGACATACTATGGCTACACCTTC.

The chain employs TRBV5-1 and TRBJ2-3; TRBD2 aligns across 11 bases. The junction had 11 bases not matched to a gene; V was cut back by 4 bases and J by 1 base. Germline assignment: CDR1 SGHRS and CDR2 YFSETQ. The CDR3 runs 18 residues. In DNA, the CDR3 is TGCGCCAGCAGCCTGCTAGCGGGAGGTTTGAGAGGCACAGATACGCAGTATTTT. As protein: CASSLLAGGLRGTDTQYF.

V usage is TRBV7-7 and J usage is TRBJ1-3, with a weak D call TRBD1 (6 bases). Germline lookup yields CDR1 SSHAT and CDR2 FNYEAQ (reference sequence). The CDR3 consists of 16 residues. The germline V and J ends were trimmed by 5 bases and 1 base, with 15 bases remaining between them. CDR3 region: CASSPTGLDSGNTIYF. The CDR3 DNA follows: TGTGCCAGCAGCCCCACAGGGTTAGATTCTGGAAACACCATATATTTT.

This rearrangement joins TRBV30 to TRBJ2-7; 12 bases agree with TRBD1. The germline V gene has CDR1 GTSNPN and CDR2 SVGIG (reference sequence). This CDR3 has 19 residues. The J segment lost 1 base and the V segment lost 4 bases, leaving 17 bases of the junction unmatched. CDR3 sequence: CAWTDPSGTGGRVSYEQYF. CDR3 sequence (DNA): TGTGCCTGGACCGATCCGTCCGGGACAGGGGGCAGGGTATCCTACGAGCAGTACTTC.

This chain connects TRBV7-2 to TRBJ1-2; TRBD1 aligns across 7 bases. Trimming removed 4 bases from V and 4 bases from J; junction bases left unmatched: 6. CDR3 length: 14 residues. Looked up from germline, CDR1 is SGHTA and CDR2 is FQGNSA. In DNA form, the CDR3 reads TGTGCCAGCAGCTCGAGGGGGCGAGTCTATGGCTACACCTTC. Amino acids: CASSSRGRVYGYTF.

This chain joins TRBV28 and TRBJ1-2, with a tentative D call TRBD1 (5 bases). V gave up 5 bases and J gave up 4 bases, with 14 bases separating them. CDR3 length equals 14 residues. Per the germline V gene, CDR1 is MDHEN and CDR2 is SYDVKM. The CDR3 DNA reads TGTGCCAGCAGTCGACTCCCGAGGGGCTATGGCTACACCTTC. Translated, it gives CASSRLPRGYGYTF.

The CDR3 sequence is CATSRHGTGVARGRGDGYTF. CDR3 DNA sequence: TGTGCCACCAGCAGGCACGGGACAGGGGTCGCTAGGGGGAGAGGGGATGGCTACACCTTC. The chain has TRBV15 and TRBJ1-2; 10 bases are a match to TRBD1. The CDR3 runs 20 residues. J lost 6 bases, V lost 3 bases, and 22 bases had no gene match. Germline CDR1 LNHNV, CDR2 YYDKDF (reference sequence).